This paragraph reports one T cell receptor beta chain. Its antigen is undetermined. Naive CD8 T cells were FACS-sorted by CD8+CD4-CCR7+CD45RA+ markers. Both previously described methods and listed TCR primers were employed to make bulk TCR libraries. MiXCR, run by TCRdb on the PCR reads, gives a single entry per CDR3 protein. The data show approximately 590,000 distinct CDR3 sequences, roughly 27% seen once. The sample comes from a study of molecular identifiers for immune sequencing clone quantification. Study-wide results and caveats: Same-barcode identical TCR molecules could make highly expanded clones look smaller than they are. Naive cells had under 1% of molecules in clones above 20 RNA copies, effectors over 98%.

The sequence was collected from a human donor in good health. Some libraries in this study had Jurkat cell RNA spiked in. Sequences were obtained from naive CD8+ T cells from blood, with Jurkat cell RNA spiked in. Subset in this sample: FACS-sorted CD8+CD4-CCR7+CD45RA+ naive T cells.

This CDR3 reads CASSEKGRSSYEQYF. The CDR3 DNA reads as TGCGCCAGCAGTGAGAAGGGCCGCAGCTCCTACGAGCAGTACTTC. The chain carries TRBV10-2 and TRBJ2-7; D unresolved. The CDR3 totals 15 residues. V gave up 2 bases and J gave up 0 bases, with 11 bases separating them. CDR1 and CDR2 from the germline V gene are WSHSY and SAAADI.